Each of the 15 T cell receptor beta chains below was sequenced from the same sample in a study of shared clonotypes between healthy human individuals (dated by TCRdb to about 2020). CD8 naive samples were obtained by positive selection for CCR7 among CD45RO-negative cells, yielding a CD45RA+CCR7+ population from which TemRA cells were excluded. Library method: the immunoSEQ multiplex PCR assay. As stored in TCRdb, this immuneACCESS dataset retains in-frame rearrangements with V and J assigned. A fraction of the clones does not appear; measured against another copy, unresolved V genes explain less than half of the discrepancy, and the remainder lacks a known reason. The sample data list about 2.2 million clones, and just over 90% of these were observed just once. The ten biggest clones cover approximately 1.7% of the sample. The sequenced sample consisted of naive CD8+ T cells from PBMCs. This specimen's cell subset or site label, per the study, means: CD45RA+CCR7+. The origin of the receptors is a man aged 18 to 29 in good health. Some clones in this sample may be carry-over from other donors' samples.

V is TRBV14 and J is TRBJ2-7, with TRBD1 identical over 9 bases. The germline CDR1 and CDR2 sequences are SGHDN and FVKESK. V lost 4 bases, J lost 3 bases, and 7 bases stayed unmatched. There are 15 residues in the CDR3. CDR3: CASSLRQGDNYEQYF. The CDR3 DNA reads TGTGCCAGCAGCCTTCGACAGGGGGACAACTACGAGCAGTACTTC.

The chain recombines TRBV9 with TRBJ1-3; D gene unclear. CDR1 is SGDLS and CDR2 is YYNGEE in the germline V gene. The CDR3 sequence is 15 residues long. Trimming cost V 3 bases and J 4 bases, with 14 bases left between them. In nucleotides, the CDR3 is TGTGCCAGCAGCGAGACCGCCGGACTCGGAAACACCATATATTTT. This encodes CASSETAGLGNTIYF.

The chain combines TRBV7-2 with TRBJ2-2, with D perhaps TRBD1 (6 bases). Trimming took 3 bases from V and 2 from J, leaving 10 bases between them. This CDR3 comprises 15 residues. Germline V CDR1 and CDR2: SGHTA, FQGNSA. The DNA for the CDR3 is TGTGCCAGCAGCTTGCCGGGACATAACACCGGGGAGCTGTTTTTT. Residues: CASSLPGHNTGELFF.

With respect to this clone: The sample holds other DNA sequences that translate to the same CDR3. The CDR3 DNA reads as TGTGCCAGCAGTTTGGGTCTAGCGGGCTCCTACGAGCAGTACTTC. It translates to CASSLGLAGSYEQYF. The chain employs TRBV28 and TRBJ2-7, with 8 bases fitting TRBD2. After removal of 3 bases from V and 0 bases from J, the junction contained 4 bases not matched to a gene. In germline, CDR1 is MDHEN, CDR2 SYDVKM. This CDR3 comprises 15 residues.

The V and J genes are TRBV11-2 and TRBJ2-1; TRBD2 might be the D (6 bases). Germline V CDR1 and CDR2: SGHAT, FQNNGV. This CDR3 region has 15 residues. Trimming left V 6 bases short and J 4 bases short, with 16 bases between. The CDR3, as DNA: TGTGCCAGCAGGTCTTTTTCCGGAGGGTACAATGAGCAGTTCTTC. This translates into CASRSFSGGYNEQFF.

The CDR3 loop reads CASSSAAGGWGETQYF. The DNA of the CDR3 is TGTGCCAGCAGCTCCGCAGCGGGAGGGTGGGGAGAGACCCAGTACTTC. The rearrangement uses TRBV7-7 and TRBJ2-5, with TRBD2 matching 10 bases. V dropped 4 bases and J dropped 4; count of bases not matched to a gene: 9. The CDR3 sequence is 16 residues long. Germline CDR1 and CDR2: SSHAT and FNYEAQ (reference sequence).

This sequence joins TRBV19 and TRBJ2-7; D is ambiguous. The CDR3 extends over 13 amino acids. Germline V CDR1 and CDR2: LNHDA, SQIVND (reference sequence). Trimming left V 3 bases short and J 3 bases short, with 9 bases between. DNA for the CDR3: TGTGCCAGTAGTATTCTCGCAGGCTACGAGCAGTACTTC. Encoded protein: CASSILAGYEQYF.

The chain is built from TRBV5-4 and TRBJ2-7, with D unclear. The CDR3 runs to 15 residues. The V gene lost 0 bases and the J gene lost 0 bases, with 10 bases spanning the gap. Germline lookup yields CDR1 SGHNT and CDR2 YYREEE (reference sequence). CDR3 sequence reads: CASSLVGMSSYEQYF. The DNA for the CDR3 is TGTGCCAGCAGCTTGGTAGGGATGAGCTCCTACGAGCAGTACTTC.

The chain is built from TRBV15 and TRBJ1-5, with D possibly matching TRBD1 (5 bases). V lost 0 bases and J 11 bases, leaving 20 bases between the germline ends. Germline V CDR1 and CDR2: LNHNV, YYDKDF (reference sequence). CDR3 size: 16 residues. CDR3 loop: CATSRDNSRTLGAQHF. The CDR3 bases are TGTGCCACCAGCAGAGATAACTCAAGGACACTGGGGGCCCAGCATTTT.

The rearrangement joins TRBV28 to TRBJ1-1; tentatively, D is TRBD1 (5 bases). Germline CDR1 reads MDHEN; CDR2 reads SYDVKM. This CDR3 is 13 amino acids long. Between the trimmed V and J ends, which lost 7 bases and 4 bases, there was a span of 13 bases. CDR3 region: CASTARVVTEAFF. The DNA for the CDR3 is TGTGCCAGCACGGCCAGGGTAGTCACTGAAGCTTTCTTT. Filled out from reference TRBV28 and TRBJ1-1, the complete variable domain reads DVKVTQSSRYLVKRTGEKVFLECVQDMDHENMFWYRQDPGLGLRLIYFSYDVKMKEKGDIPEGYSVSREKKERFSLILESASTNQTSMYLCASTARVVTEAFFGQGTRLTVV.

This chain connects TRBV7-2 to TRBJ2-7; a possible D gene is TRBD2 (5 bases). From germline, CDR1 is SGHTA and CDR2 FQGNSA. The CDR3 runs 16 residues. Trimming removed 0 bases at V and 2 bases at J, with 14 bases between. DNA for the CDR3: TGTGCCAGCAGCTTAGCTATGTCGAGCGGTCCCTACGAGCAGTACTTC. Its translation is CASSLAMSSGPYEQYF.

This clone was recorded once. In DNA, the CDR3 is TGTGCCAGCAGCTTGGCCGAACCGCGGGAGACCCAGTACTTC. Encoded protein: CASSLAEPRETQYF. This chain joins TRBV5-4 and TRBJ2-5, with D unclear. Trimming left V 0 bases short and J 5 bases short, with 11 bases between. This CDR3 spans 14 amino acids. Germline V gene sequence: CDR1 SGHNT, CDR2 YYREEE (reference sequence).

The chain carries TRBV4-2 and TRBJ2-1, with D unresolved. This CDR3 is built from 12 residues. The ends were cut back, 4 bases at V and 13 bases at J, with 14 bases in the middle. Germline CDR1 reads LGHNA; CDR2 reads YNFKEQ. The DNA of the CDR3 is TGTGCCAGCAGCCCCCCAGGTCTAGAACAGTTCTTC. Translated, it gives CASSPPGLEQFF.

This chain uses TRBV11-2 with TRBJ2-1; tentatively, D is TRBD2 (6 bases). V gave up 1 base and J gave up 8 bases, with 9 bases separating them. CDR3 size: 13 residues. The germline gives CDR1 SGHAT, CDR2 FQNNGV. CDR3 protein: CASSLAGDYEQFF. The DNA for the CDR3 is TGTGCCAGCAGCTTAGCGGGAGACTATGAGCAGTTCTTC.

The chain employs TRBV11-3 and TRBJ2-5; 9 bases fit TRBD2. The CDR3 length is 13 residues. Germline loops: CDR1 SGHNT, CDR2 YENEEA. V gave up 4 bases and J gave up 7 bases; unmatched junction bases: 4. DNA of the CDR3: TGTGCCAGCAGCTCTATGCGGGGGGGGACCCAGTACTTC. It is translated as CASSSMRGGTQYF.